The 14 T cell receptor beta chains reported below all come from one sample, sequenced in a study of beta chain features in type 1 diabetes. Whole-study findings and limits: The study found moderately but significantly shorter TCRB CDR3s in all four CD4+ subsets of Type 1 diabetes patients.

Their antigens are not known. cDNA synthesis used the whole RNA isolate, giving expressed TCRB sequences. The table came from immunoSEQ multiplex PCR; TCRdb's copy has only in-frame clones and leaves some out. The table includes 160,000 or so clones, roughly 9% detected once. What was sequenced was central memory CD4+ T cells from blood. Every receptor here comes from a woman in her 30s with type 1 diabetes.

The CDR3 region is CASSLGQGEKLFF. CDR3 DNA: TGCGCCAGCAGCCTAGGACAAGGGGAAAAACTGTTTTTT. V usage is TRBV4-1 and J usage is TRBJ1-4; TRBD1 is a possible D gene (5 bases). V was trimmed by 4 bases and J by 8 bases, leaving 11 bases between them. This CDR3 region has 13 residues. The germline V gene has CDR1 MGHRA and CDR2 YSYEKL.

The CDR3 DNA is TGTGCCAGTAGTATGATCCTAGCGGGAGTGGATACGCAGTATTTT. It encodes CASSMILAGVDTQYF. The J gene is TRBJ2-3, the V gene TRBV19, with 10 bases lining up with TRBD2. Germline CDR1 is LNHDA and CDR2 is SQIVND (reference sequence). Trimming cost V 3 bases and J 6 bases; bases outside gene matches: 6. CDR3 length equals 15 residues.

The J gene is TRBJ2-5, the V gene TRBV11-1; 10 bases align to TRBD2. The CDR3 is 15 residues long. V lost 4 bases to trimming and J lost 5 bases; unmatched junction nucleotides: 7. From germline, CDR1 is SGHAT and CDR2 FQDESV (reference sequence). CDR3 region: CASSSRAGGGETQYF. The DNA of the CDR3 is TGTGCCAGCAGCTCCAGAGCGGGAGGGGGGGAGACCCAGTACTTC.

The chain joins TRBV5-4 to TRBJ2-1; 14 nucleotides agree with TRBD2. CDR1 is SGHNT and CDR2 is YYREEE in the germline V gene (reference sequence). There are 16 residues in the CDR3. The trim removed 4 bases at V and 6 bases at J, leaving 6 bases unmatched. The CDR3 DNA sequence: TGTGCCAGCAGCCCGGGGACTAGCGGGAGTCGCAATGAGCAGTTCTTC. It is translated as CASSPGTSGSRNEQFF.

The chain joins TRBV5-6 to TRBJ1-5; D gene ambiguous. The V gene lost 3 bases and the J gene lost 4 bases, with 11 bases spanning the gap. Germline CDR1 is SGHDT and CDR2 is YYEEEE. There are 14 residues in the CDR3. CDR3 sequence reads: CASSSAGRNQPQHF. The CDR3, as DNA: TGTGCCAGCAGCTCGGCTGGGCGAAATCAGCCCCAGCATTTT.

V is TRBV9 and J is TRBJ2-1; no reliable D call. This CDR3 is built from 15 residues. Per the germline V gene, CDR1 is SGDLS and CDR2 is YYNGEE. The V and J ends lost 2 bases and 2 bases respectively, with 11 bases between them. CDR3 amino acids: CASSVRQVAYNEQFF. The CDR3 DNA is TGTGCCAGCAGCGTTAGGCAGGTAGCCTACAATGAGCAGTTCTTC.

This clone was observed a handful of times. This rearrangement joins TRBV11-2 to TRBJ2-5; D perhaps matches TRBD1 (6 bases). From germline, CDR1 is SGHAT and CDR2 FQNNGV. CDR3 length: 16 residues. V lost 5 bases and J lost 2, with 18 bases in between. CDR3 nucleotides: TGTGCCAGCAGCACCCCCCCGGGACATAGACAAGAGACCCAGTACTTC. Protein product: CASSTPPGHRQETQYF.

With regard to this clone: Relative to the germline gene, one junction end is altered; a read error may explain this. J is TRBJ2-1 and V is TRBV7-7, with 9 bases aligning to TRBD2. This CDR3 contains 16 residues. Germline values: CDR1 SSHAT, CDR2 FNYEAQ (reference sequence). DNA of the CDR3: TGTGCTAGCAGCTTAACGGCTAGCGGGATGTACAATGAGCAGTTCTTC. Protein product: CASSLTASGMYNEQFF.

This CDR3 reads CASSPTLGTNYGYTF. CDR3 DNA: TGTGCCAGCAGTCCGACTCTAGGAACTAACTATGGCTACACCTTC. The rearrangement joins TRBV6-4 to TRBJ1-2; no reliable D call. V was cut by 5 bases and J by 0 bases, with 13 bases left in between. CDR3 length: 15 residues. The germline V gene has CDR1 MRHNA and CDR2 SNTAGT.

This clone has more than one count but fewer than ten. The rearrangement links TRBV5-1 to TRBJ2-1; 10 bases are shared with TRBD1. CDR3 length: 15 amino acids. V shed 0 bases, J shed 8 bases, and the junction held 5 bases outside the gene matches. Per germline, CDR1 SGHRS and CDR2 YFSETQ. CDR3: CASSLARTGGDEQFF. The CDR3 DNA reads as TGCGCCAGCAGCTTGGCACGGACAGGGGGGGATGAGCAGTTCTTC.

This chain connects TRBV28 to TRBJ2-7; 9 bases align to TRBD1. The CDR3 consists of 13 residues. After removal of 4 bases from V and 5 bases from J, the junction contained 3 bases not matched to a gene. Germline values: CDR1 MDHEN, CDR2 SYDVKM. The CDR3 sequence: CASSSGQGDEQYF. In DNA form, the CDR3 reads TGTGCCAGCAGTTCGGGACAGGGAGACGAGCAGTACTTC. Full variable domain (rest looked up from reference TRBV28 and TRBJ2-7): DVKVTQSSRYLVKRTGEKVFLECVQDMDHENMFWYRQDPGLGLRLIYFSYDVKMKEKGDIPEGYSVSREKKERFSLILESASTNQTSMYLCASSSGQGDEQYFGPGTRLTVT.

V and J are TRBV6-1 and TRBJ2-1; 11 bases fit TRBD2. V lost 9 bases to trimming and J lost 5 bases; unmatched junction nucleotides: 6. Germline CDR1 reads MNHNS; CDR2 reads SASEGT. The CDR3 spans 14 residues. CDR3 in DNA: TGTGCCAGTGGGACTAGCGGAGGACACAATGAGCAGTTCTTC. Its protein product is CASGTSGGHNEQFF.

The chain employs TRBV7-9 and TRBJ2-7, with TRBD1 identical over 12 bases. The CDR3 contains 15 residues. CDR1 SEHNR and CDR2 FQNEAQ come from the germline V gene (reference sequence). V was pared by 2 bases and J by 5 bases, with 4 bases of the junction left unmatched. CDR3 bases: TGTGCCAGCAGCTTAATGGGACAGGGGGCAGACGAGCAGTACTTC. This gives the protein CASSLMGQGADEQYF. Full variable domain (rest looked up from reference TRBV7-9 and TRBJ2-7): DTGVSQNPRHKITKRGQNVTFRCDPISEHNRLYWYRQTLGQGPEFLTYFQNEAQLEKSRLLSDRFSAERPKGSFSTLEIQRTEQGDSAMYLCASSLMGQGADEQYFGPGTRLTVT.

The rearrangement joins TRBV5-5 to TRBJ2-1; tentative D call: TRBD1 (6 bases). Trimming took 5 bases from V and 3 from J, leaving 18 bases between them. CDR3 length: 16 residues. The germline CDR1 and CDR2 sequences are SGHKS and YYEKEE (reference sequence). The CDR3 coding sequence is TGTGCCAGCAGGCCGACCGGGACAAGAAACTACAATGAGCAGTTCTTC. Amino acids: CASRPTGTRNYNEQFF.